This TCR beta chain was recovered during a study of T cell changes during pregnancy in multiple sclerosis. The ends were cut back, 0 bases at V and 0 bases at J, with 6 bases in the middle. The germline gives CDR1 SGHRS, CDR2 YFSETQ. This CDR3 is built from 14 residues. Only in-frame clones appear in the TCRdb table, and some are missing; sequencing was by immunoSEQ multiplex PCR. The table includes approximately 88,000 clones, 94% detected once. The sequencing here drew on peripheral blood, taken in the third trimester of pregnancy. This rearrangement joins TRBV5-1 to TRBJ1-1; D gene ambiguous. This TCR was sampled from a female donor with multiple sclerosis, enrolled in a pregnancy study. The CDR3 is CASSLELLNTEAFF. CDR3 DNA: TGCGCCAGCAGCTTGGAACTCTTGAACACTGAAGCTTTCTTT. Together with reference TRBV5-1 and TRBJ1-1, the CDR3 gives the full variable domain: KAGVTQTPRYLIKTRGQQVTLSCSPISGHRSVSWYQQTPGQGLQFLFEYFSETQRNKGNFPGRFSGRQFSNSRSEMNVSTLELGDSALYLCASSLELLNTEAFFGQGTRLTVV.